Following are 2 T cell receptor beta chains from one sample sequenced in a study of T cells after yellow fever vaccination. TCRdb recomputed calls from the 5' RACE reads with MiXCR, one row per CDR3 protein. There are a few hundred thousand distinct CDR3 sequences in the sample; around 17% occur only once, and 17% lies in the top ten. The specimen comprised PBMCs, sampled 4 to 6 days after the first yellow fever vaccination. The receptors derive from a man younger than 30 who received the YFV17D yellow fever vaccine.

This clonotype was recorded a few times. The genes are TRBV6-2 or TRBV6-3 and TRBJ2-6; possible D gene TRBD2, 5 bases. The CDR3 extends over 18 amino acids. Between the trimmed V and J ends, which lost 7 bases and 0 bases, there was a span of 19 bases. Germline loops: CDR1 MNHEY, CDR2 SVGEGT. The CDR3 DNA sequence: TGTGCCAGCATCGGGGTACAGATCCTAATCTCTGGGGCCAACGTCCTGACTTTC. It encodes CASIGVQILISGANVLTF.

The table lists this clonotype with a few counts. This chain joins TRBV20-1 and TRBJ2-7; possibly TRBD1 or TRBD2 for D (7 bases each). This CDR3 spans 13 amino acids. CDR1 DFQATT and CDR2 SNEGSKA come from the germline V gene (reference sequence). Trimming cost V 6 bases and J 6 bases, with 18 bases left between them. CDR3 in amino acids: CSALPGGEGEQYF. Written as DNA, the CDR3 is TGCAGTGCACTCCCAGGGGGGGAGGGCGAGCAGTACTTC.